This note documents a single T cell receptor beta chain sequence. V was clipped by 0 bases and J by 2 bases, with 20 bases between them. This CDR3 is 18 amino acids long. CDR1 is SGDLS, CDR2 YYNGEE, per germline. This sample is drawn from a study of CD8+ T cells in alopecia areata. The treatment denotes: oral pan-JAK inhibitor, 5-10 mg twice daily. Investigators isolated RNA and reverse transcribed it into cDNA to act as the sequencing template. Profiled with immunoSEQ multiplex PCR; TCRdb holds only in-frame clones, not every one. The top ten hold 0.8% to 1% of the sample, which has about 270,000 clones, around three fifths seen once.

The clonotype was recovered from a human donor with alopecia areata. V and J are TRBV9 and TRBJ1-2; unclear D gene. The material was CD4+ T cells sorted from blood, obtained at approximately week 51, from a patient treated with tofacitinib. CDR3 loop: CASSVGTGPLLKNYGYTF. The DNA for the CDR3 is TGTGCCAGCAGCGTAGGGACGGGCCCTTTGCTTAAGAACTATGGCTACACCTTC.